The 21 T cell receptor beta chains presented below share a single source sample, sequenced in a study of T-cell memory formation after mild COVID-19 (dated by TCRdb to about 2021). Library construction relied on 5' RACE. For sequencing, an Illumina NovaSeq 6000 was employed. TCRdb redid the processing of the public reads, applying fastp at Q25 and MiXCR, and retained in-frame beta chains. Rows matching on CDR3 protein sequence are summarized as one entry with the most common DNA and genes. This sample holds around 340,000 distinct CDR3 sequences; about 16% were observed only once. The top ten clonotypes cover about a fifth of the sample. What was sequenced was PBMCs or a T cell subset sorted from them (not recorded which). These receptors originate from a man aged 18 to 29 who had mild COVID-19 (a few samples of this study predate the infection). The sample titles of this study are shuffled in the database, so cell type and time point are left out; the donor was told from shared clones.

This clonotype has a single count. This rearrangement joins TRBV2 to TRBJ1-5; D gene uncertain. The CDR3 runs to 17 residues. V gave up 4 bases and J gave up 2 bases, with 18 bases separating them. Per the germline V gene, CDR1 is SNHLY and CDR2 is FYNNEI. As DNA, the CDR3 is TGTGCCAGCAGTGGTTACAGTGGTGTGGTGGGCAATCAGCCCCAGCATTTT. This encodes CASSGYSGVVGNQPQHF. Using reference TRBV2 and TRBJ1-5 for the parts outside the CDR3, the full variable domain is EPEVTQTPSHQVTQMGQEVILRCVPISNHLYFYWYRQILGQKVEFLVSFYNNEISEKSEIFDDQFSVERPDGSNFTLKIRSTKLEDSAMYFCASSGYSGVVGNQPQHFGDGTRLSIL.

This clonotype has just a few counts. The chain combines TRBV20-1 with TRBJ1-1; a weak D match, TRBD1 (6 bases). V was shortened by 6 bases and J by 4 bases, with 18 bases between the two germline ends. Germline CDR1 is DFQATT and CDR2 is SNEGSKA (reference sequence). The CDR3 has 14 residues. The CDR3: CSAPTPTGFTEAFF. CDR3 DNA: TGCAGTGCCCCGACCCCAACAGGGTTCACTGAAGCTTTCTTT.

The chain combines TRBV14 with TRBJ2-3; 7 nucleotides agree with TRBD1. The V gene end was trimmed by 1 base and the J gene end by 10 bases; junction bases not matched to a gene: 8. This CDR3 has 14 amino acids. Germline assignment: CDR1 SGHDN and CDR2 FVKESK. CDR3 in amino acids: CASSQVLQGFAQYF. As DNA, the CDR3 is TGTGCCAGCAGCCAAGTTTTACAGGGGTTCGCGCAGTATTTT.

This clonotype came up a few times. The CDR3, as DNA: TGTGCCAGCACCCCAGGGGGCAGGCGTTCCTACGAGCAGTACTTC. It codes for CASTPGGRRSYEQYF. The chain couples TRBV12-3 or TRBV12-4 to TRBJ2-7; 8 bases map to TRBD1. V lost 7 bases, J lost 1 base, and 9 bases stayed unmatched. The CDR3 consists of 15 residues.

V and J are TRBV5-4 and TRBJ2-3; TRBD1 might be the D (6 bases). V was clipped by 4 bases and J by 4 bases, with 10 bases between them. The CDR3 extends over 13 amino acids. Germline loops: CDR1 SGHNT, CDR2 YYREEE (reference sequence). Here the CDR3 DNA reads TGTGCCAGCAGCCAGGGGATCCCAGATACGCAGTATTTT. Translation gives CASSQGIPDTQYF.

The rearrangement uses TRBV6-2 or TRBV6-3 and TRBJ1-5; 11 nucleotides agree with TRBD1. CDR3 length equals 17 residues. After removal of 6 bases from V and 6 bases from J, the junction contained 13 bases not matched to a gene. CDR1 is MNHEY, CDR2 SVGEGT, per germline. CDR3 coding DNA: TGTGCCAGCAGCTCTAACCTCGGGACAGGGGGACGTCAGCCCCAGCATTTT. This codes for CASSSNLGTGGRQPQHF.

The chain recombines TRBV15 with TRBJ2-3; TRBD2 aligns across 9 bases. The CDR3 is 17 residues long. CDR1 and CDR2 from the germline V gene are LNHNV and YYDKDF (reference sequence). V lost 0 bases to trimming and J lost 3 bases; unmatched junction nucleotides: 7. The CDR3 DNA reads TGTGCCACCAGCAGAGATCGACTAGCGGCGGCAACAGATACGCAGTATTTT. Protein sequence: CATSRDRLAAATDTQYF.

The chain combines TRBV19 with TRBJ2-3, with D unclear. CDR1 is LNHDA and CDR2 is SQIVND in the germline V gene (reference sequence). The germline V and J ends were trimmed by 5 bases and 6 bases, with 9 bases remaining between them. This CDR3 is built from 12 residues. The CDR3 loop is CASSDLIDTQYF. In DNA form, the CDR3 reads TGTGCCAGTAGTGACCTTATTGATACGCAGTATTTT.

This clonotype showed up just a few times. V and J are TRBV10-3 and TRBJ2-1; 12 bases are a match to TRBD2. Trimming at V came to 3 bases and at J to 6 bases, leaving 6 bases not matched to a gene. This CDR3 is built from 16 residues. Germline CDR1 reads ENHRY; CDR2 reads SYGVKD. CDR3 residues: CAISELLAGGLNEQFF. DNA for the CDR3: TGTGCCATCAGTGAACTACTAGCGGGGGGACTCAATGAGCAGTTCTTC.

The chain joins TRBV19 to TRBJ2-3; D might be TRBD2 (5 bases). The V gene lost 4 bases and the J gene lost 5 bases, with 10 bases spanning the gap. CDR1 and CDR2 from the germline V gene are LNHDA and SQIVND (reference sequence). CDR3 length: 13 amino acids. The CDR3 region is CASSTVARDTQYF. The CDR3 region has the DNA TGTGCCAGTAGTACCGTAGCGAGAGATACGCAGTATTTT.

In its sample, this clonotype was seen a few times. One end of the junction varies from germline; a read error may be responsible. The chain employs TRBV6-2 or TRBV6-3 and TRBJ2-7; 8 bases match TRBD2. In germline, CDR1 is MNHEY, CDR2 SVGEGT. The CDR3 has 15 amino acids. CDR3 nucleotide sequence: TGTGACAGCAGTTACGGGGGGGAGAGCTCCTACGAGCAGTACTTC. Protein sequence: CDSSYGGESSYEQYF.

To note about this clonotype: The junction does not match germline at one end; this may be a read error. This chain links TRBV9 with TRBJ2-1; D tentatively fits TRBD1 or TRBD2 (5 bases each). This CDR3 contains 15 residues. Germline CDR1 is SGDLS and CDR2 is YYNGEE. This CDR3 is CASRVAGSSYTEQFF. The CDR3 nucleotides are TGTGCCAGCAGGGTCGCAGGGAGCTCCTACACTGAGCAGTTCTTC. Complete variable domain (other parts from reference TRBV9 and TRBJ2-1): DSGVTQTPKHLITATGQRVTLRCSPRSGDLSVYWYQQSLDQGLQFLIQYYNGEERAKGNILERFSAQQFPDLHSELNLSSLELGDSALYFCASRVAGSSYTEQFFGPGTRLTVL.

J is TRBJ1-1 and V is TRBV25-1; 7 bases align to TRBD1. V gave up 1 base and J gave up 1 base; unmatched junction bases: 9. This CDR3 region has 17 residues. Germline assignment: CDR1 MGHDK and CDR2 SYGVNS. The CDR3 spells CASSEWGRQGWNTEAFF. The CDR3 DNA sequence: TGTGCCAGCAGTGAATGGGGGAGACAGGGCTGGAACACTGAAGCTTTCTTT.

This clonotype has only a few counts. The chain employs TRBV15 and TRBJ2-1; no definite D call. This CDR3 has 10 residues. With 9 bases removed from V and 7 bases from J, the gap between germline ends came to 7 bases. Germline loops: CDR1 LNHNV, CDR2 YYDKDF (reference sequence). The CDR3 loop reads CATSQNEQFF. The DNA of the CDR3 is TGTGCCACTTCCCAGAATGAGCAGTTCTTC.

The chain is built from TRBV5-1 and TRBJ1-1, with D unresolved. The CDR3 has 15 amino acids. The V end was cut by 3 bases, the J end by 0 bases, with 12 bases between. The germline gives CDR1 SGHRS, CDR2 YFSETQ. The CDR3 is CASSYPGRMNTEAFF. DNA for the CDR3: TGCGCCAGCAGCTATCCGGGTCGCATGAACACTGAAGCTTTCTTT.

This clonotype was observed a few times. The rearrangement joins TRBV7-9 to TRBJ2-7, with D possibly matching TRBD2 (6 bases). V lost 5 bases and J lost 3, with 23 bases in between. Germline CDR1 SEHNR, CDR2 FQNEAQ (reference sequence). CDR3 length: 17 amino acids. CDR3 protein: CASSRGGWTDTVYEQYF. The DNA of the CDR3 is TGTGCCAGCAGCCGCGGAGGGTGGACGGATACGGTCTACGAGCAGTACTTC.

This clonotype was detected a few times. V is TRBV7-9 and J is TRBJ2-3, with no clear D. The CDR3 sequence is 15 residues long. Per germline, CDR1 SEHNR and CDR2 FQNEAQ (reference sequence). The V end lost 1 base, the J end lost 1 base, and 9 bases lay between the germline ends. The CDR3 region has the DNA TGTGCCAGCAGCTTAGGAGAAACACGCACAGATACGCAGTATTTT. Protein: CASSLGETRTDTQYF.

Here the CDR3 DNA reads TGTGCCAGCAGTGAGAGGGGGATCGGACAGGGGGTCTTCACTGAAGCTTTCTTT. Its translation is CASSERGIGQGVFTEAFF. V gene TRBV6-2 or TRBV6-3 combines with J gene TRBJ1-1, with 10 bases that match TRBD1. Per the germline V gene, CDR1 is MNHEY and CDR2 is SVGEGT. V lost 5 bases to trimming and J lost 4 bases; unmatched junction nucleotides: 16. The CDR3 runs 18 residues.

This clonotype showed up just a few times. This chain uses TRBV4-3 with TRBJ2-1, with a weak D call TRBD1 (5 bases). V was pared by 0 bases and J by 0 bases, with 12 bases between. The CDR3 has 17 amino acids. Germline V gives CDR1 LGHNA, CDR2 YSLEER. CDR3 sequence reads: CASSQDRAQHSYNEQFF. The CDR3 DNA reads TGCGCCAGCAGCCAAGACAGGGCCCAACACTCCTACAATGAGCAGTTCTTC.

This chain connects TRBV6-5 to TRBJ2-7; TRBD1 matches 10 bases. Per germline, CDR1 MNHEY and CDR2 SVGAGI. This CDR3 is built from 14 residues. J lost 3 bases, V lost 6 bases, and 5 bases had no gene match. DNA for the CDR3: TGTGCCAGCAGGGCCGGGACAGGGGTCTACGAGCAGTACTTC. Translated, it gives CASRAGTGVYEQYF.

The CDR3 spells CATTGTGSYNEQFF. The CDR3 DNA sequence: TGTGCCACCACCGGGACAGGAAGTTACAATGAGCAGTTCTTC. The chain joins TRBV6-5 to TRBJ2-1, with 8 bases fitting TRBD1. This CDR3 is built from 14 residues. V lost 10 bases, J lost 4 bases, and 9 bases stayed unmatched. Germline CDR1 and CDR2: MNHEY and SVGAGI.